Below, 19 T cell receptor beta chains from the same sample are listed, as sequenced in a study of blood T cell repertoires in COVID-19. Data came from immunoSEQ multiplex PCR; TCRdb stores just in-frame clones and leaves some out. This sample carries roughly 87,000 clones, approximately 75% of them seen once, and the ten largest clones take about 4%. The specimen sequenced was peripheral blood. These receptors were taken from a woman aged 45-59 years with acute or convalescent COVID-19.

J is TRBJ2-3 and V is TRBV19; D is possibly TRBD1 (5 bases). Trimming took 3 bases from V and 1 from J, leaving 11 bases between them. CDR3 length: 15 amino acids. The germline gives CDR1 LNHDA, CDR2 SQIVND (reference sequence). Here the CDR3 DNA reads TGTGCCAGTAGTATCCTAGGGGTAGGCACAGATACGCAGTATTTT. Amino acids: CASSILGVGTDTQYF.

This clone has only one observation. This rearrangement joins TRBV7-8 to TRBJ2-5; a possible D gene is TRBD1 (6 bases). This CDR3 comprises 16 residues. Trimming cost V 6 bases and J 1 base, with 18 bases left between them. Germline V CDR1 and CDR2: SGHVS, FQNEAQ. CDR3 DNA: TGTGCCAGCAGTCCCAGGGGAAAGATGGGCCAAGAGACCCAGTACTTC. This sequence encodes CASSPRGKMGQETQYF.

J is TRBJ1-2 and V is TRBV28, with TRBD1 identical over 7 bases. Germline V lookup: CDR1 MDHEN, CDR2 SYDVKM. This CDR3 has 14 amino acids. Trimming removed 2 bases from V and 5 bases from J; junction bases left unmatched: 5. The CDR3 region has the DNA TGTGCCAGCAGTTTAGGCGCAGGGGGTTATGGCTACACCTTC. Amino acid sequence: CASSLGAGGYGYTF.

This clone was recorded only once. The gene calls are TRBV27 and TRBJ2-1, with D possibly being TRBD1 (6 bases). Germline V lookup: CDR1 MNHEY, CDR2 SMNVEV (reference sequence). The ends were cut back, 2 bases at V and 3 bases at J, with 11 bases in the middle. The CDR3 has 15 amino acids. The CDR3 sequence is CASSLVGQSYNEQFF. CDR3 DNA: TGTGCCAGCAGTTTAGTAGGACAGAGCTACAATGAGCAGTTCTTC.

V gene TRBV11-3 combines with J gene TRBJ2-5, with a tentative D call TRBD1 (5 bases). CDR1 is SGHNT, CDR2 YENEEA, per germline. The CDR3 sequence is 13 residues long. V dropped 5 bases and J dropped 1 base, with 8 bases sitting between them. CDR3 DNA sequence: TGTGCCAGCAGCCCCCAGGGCCAAGAGACCCAGTACTTC. Residues: CASSPQGQETQYF.

The chain combines TRBV6-5 with TRBJ2-7; D is perhaps TRBD2 (5 bases). The CDR3 is 16 residues long. The germline CDR1 and CDR2 sequences are MNHEY and SVGAGI. V lost 2 bases, J lost 0 bases, and 14 bases lay in between. In DNA, the CDR3 is TGTGCCAGCAGTTACCGCCCGGGAACCAGCTCCTACGAGCAGTACTTC. Residues: CASSYRPGTSSYEQYF.

V gene TRBV6-2 or TRBV6-3 combines with J gene TRBJ1-2; D is unresolved. Germline V CDR1 and CDR2: MNHEY, SVGEGT. CDR3 length equals 13 residues. Deletions cut 0 bases from V and 4 bases from J, with 6 bases between. The CDR3 loop is CASSYSGSYGYTF. The CDR3 nucleotides are TGTGCCAGCAGTTACTCAGGGAGCTATGGCTACACCTTC.

This clone turned up a few times. The chain recombines TRBV19 with TRBJ1-1, with unresolved D. The germline V gene encodes CDR1 LNHDA and CDR2 SQIVND (reference sequence). There are 12 residues in the CDR3. V was trimmed by 3 bases and J by 8 bases, leaving 10 bases between them. CDR3: CASSMEGREAFF. The CDR3 DNA reads as TGTGCCAGTAGTATGGAAGGGAGGGAAGCTTTCTTT.

This chain joins TRBV7-2 and TRBJ2-7; 10 bases agree with TRBD1. J was trimmed by 8 bases and V by 5 bases; bases with no gene match: 3. The CDR3 spans 12 residues. The V gene's germline CDR1 is SGHTA and CDR2 FQGNSA. CDR3: CASSRQGAKQYF. CDR3 coding DNA: TGTGCCAGCAGCCGACAGGGGGCCAAGCAGTACTTC.

The chain recombines TRBV6-5 with TRBJ2-7; possible D gene TRBD1, 5 bases. Germline CDR1 reads MNHEY; CDR2 reads SVGAGI. With 5 bases removed from V and 0 bases from J, the gap between germline ends came to 14 bases. The CDR3 has 15 residues. The CDR3: CASSLGADSSYEQYF. CDR3 in DNA: TGTGCCAGCAGTCTAGGGGCTGACAGCTCCTACGAGCAGTACTTC.

The chain links TRBV7-2 to TRBJ1-6; TRBD1 might be the D (5 bases). V lost 6 bases, J lost 7 bases, and 10 bases lay in between. The CDR3 has 13 residues. Looked up from germline, CDR1 is SGHTA and CDR2 is FQGNSA. The CDR3 protein is CASRRDRNSPLHF. CDR3 sequence (DNA): TGTGCCAGCAGGCGAGACAGAAATTCACCCCTCCACTTT.

The chain recombines TRBV15 with TRBJ1-5, with 8 bases that match TRBD1. The length of the CDR3 is 17 residues. Trimming at V came to 1 base and at J to 2 bases, leaving 7 bases not matched to a gene. Germline V gene sequence: CDR1 LNHNV, CDR2 YYDKDF (reference sequence). CDR3 DNA sequence: TGTGCCACCAGCAGAGGAACAGGGGGTGGGGGCAATCAGCCCCAGCATTTT. Its protein is CATSRGTGGGGNQPQHF.

This clone was picked up one time. The chain links TRBV3-1 (or the pseudogene TRBV3-2) to TRBJ1-1; possible D gene TRBD1, 6 bases. V lost 4 bases, J lost 1 base, and 10 bases lay in between. The CDR3 has 14 residues. Germline lookup yields CDR1 LGHDT and CDR2 YNNKEL (reference sequence). The CDR3 loop reads CASSPEDRNTEAFF. CDR3 coding DNA: TGTGCCAGCAGCCCAGAGGACAGGAACACTGAAGCTTTCTTT.

The rearrangement uses TRBV28 and TRBJ1-6, with unresolved D. V lost 4 bases to trimming and J lost 5 bases, with 12 bases between them. Germline V gives CDR1 MDHEN, CDR2 SYDVKM. This CDR3 region has 15 residues. This chain's CDR3 is CASSSPTGNNSPLHF. The CDR3, as DNA: TGTGCCAGCAGTTCCCCCACCGGGAATAATTCACCCCTCCACTTT.

This clone was seen more than once but under ten times. J is TRBJ1-4 and V is TRBV7-9; TRBD1 might be the D (6 bases). The CDR3 has 15 residues. Per the germline V gene, CDR1 is SEHNR and CDR2 is FQNEAQ (reference sequence). The V gene lost 5 bases and the J gene lost 4 bases, with 14 bases spanning the gap. CDR3 coding DNA: TGTGCCAGCAGCCCTGCCCGGACAGTTAATGAAAAACTGTTTTTT. The encoded protein is CASSPARTVNEKLFF.

This clone was counted only a few times. This chain links TRBV14 with TRBJ2-2, with TRBD2 as a possible D gene (5 bases). The CDR3 spans 14 residues. Trimming removed 4 bases at V and 1 base at J, with 7 bases between. The germline CDR1 and CDR2 sequences are SGHDN and FVKESK. CDR3 bases: TGTGCCAGCAGCCGAGGGCGGAACACCGGGGAGCTGTTTTTT. Amino acids: CASSRGRNTGELFF.

This clone was seen a few times. V and J are TRBV14 and TRBJ2-7; tentative D call: TRBD1 (6 bases). The length of the CDR3 is 13 residues. V lost 2 bases to trimming and J lost 6 bases, with 11 bases between them. The germline CDR1 and CDR2 sequences are SGHDN and FVKESK. The CDR3 DNA reads as TGTGCCAGCAGCCAACTGGGGGCGGGCGAGCAGTACTTC. Translation: CASSQLGAGEQYF.

This clone was counted between two and nine times. The rearrangement links TRBV5-1 to TRBJ2-3; the match to TRBD1 covers 7 bases. This CDR3 is built from 15 residues. Per germline, CDR1 SGHRS and CDR2 YFSETQ. Trimming cost V 0 bases and J 4 bases; bases outside gene matches: 5. This CDR3 reads CASSLVGTVPDTQYF. The CDR3 nucleotides are TGCGCCAGCAGCTTGGTAGGGACAGTGCCAGATACGCAGTATTTT.

The rearrangement links TRBV6-6 to TRBJ2-5; 9 bases match TRBD2. V trimming: 8 bases; J trimming: 1 base; junction bases outside the gene matches: 5. The germline V gene encodes CDR1 MNHNY and CDR2 SVGAGI (reference sequence). This CDR3 spans 14 amino acids. The CDR3 DNA reads TGTGCCAGCGGGCCGACTAGCGGCCAAGAGACCCAGTACTTC. As protein: CASGPTSGQETQYF.